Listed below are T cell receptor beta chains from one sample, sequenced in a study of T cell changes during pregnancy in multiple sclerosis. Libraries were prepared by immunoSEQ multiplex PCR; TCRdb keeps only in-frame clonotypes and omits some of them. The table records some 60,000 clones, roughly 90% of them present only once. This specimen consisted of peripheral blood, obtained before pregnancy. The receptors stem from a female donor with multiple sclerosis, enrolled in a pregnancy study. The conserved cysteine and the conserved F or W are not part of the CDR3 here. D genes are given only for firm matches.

ASEIDSRIPYGYT 13 TRBJ1-2 - TRBV5-8
ASSALAGAGTDTQY 14 TRBJ2-3 TRBD2 TRBV5-1
ASSRDRNYGYT 11 TRBJ1-2 TRBD1 TRBV5-6
ASSLTLGRLNTEAF 14 TRBJ1-1 - TRBV27
ASSLGKYEQY 10 TRBJ2-7 - TRBV6-1
ASSPFSGGFAGTQY 14 TRBJ2-5 TRBD2 TRBV7-2
ASSLVFTGAYEQY 13 TRBJ2-7 - TRBV11-2
ASSELAGGHSN 11 TRBJ2-7 TRBD2 TRBV7-2
ASSVAGQGLAGELF 14 TRBJ2-2 TRBD1 TRBV9
ASSVNPPGRKLHNEQF 16 TRBJ2-1 - TRBV9
ASTRGVRENTEAF 13 TRBJ1-1 - TRBV4-3
ASSLVGTSPQETQY 14 TRBJ2-5 TRBD2 TRBV5-5
ASRLPQGTQQPQH 13 TRBJ1-5 TRBD1 TRBV28
ASSVSGGSTDTQY 13 TRBJ2-3 TRBD2 TRBV6-1
ASSPRGTQGTSYEQY 15 TRBJ2-7 - TRBV21-1
ASSLMAENEKLF 12 TRBJ1-4 - TRBV7-6
ASSRELYEQY 10 TRBJ2-7 - TRBV11-2
ASSEEAGGYNEQF 13 TRBJ2-1 TRBD1 TRBV6-1
ASSLEGQGVYGYT 13 TRBJ1-2 TRBD1 TRBV5-1
ASSLMSGQPQH 11 TRBJ1-5 - TRBV7-9
ASRIGGTGPNTEAF 14 TRBJ1-1 TRBD1 TRBV19
SVDRTVYGYT 10 TRBJ1-2 - TRBV29-1
ATSRDLSIRRAGYGYT 16 TRBJ1-2 - TRBV15
ASSQYKVDRGAF 12 TRBJ1-1 TRBD1 TRBV5-4
ASSLGGQREQY 11 TRBJ2-7 - TRBV7-2
ASSFRTGSGYT 11 TRBJ1-2 TRBD1 TRBV27
ASSLRASGLAGGLSEQF 17 TRBJ2-1 TRBD2 TRBV7-9
ASRGTASHGYT 11 TRBJ1-2 TRBD1 TRBV2
ASSPTSDREGDTQY 14 TRBJ2-3 - TRBV18
ASTLEKRVLETQY 13 TRBJ2-5 - TRBV5-6
ASSSKPLAGETQY 13 TRBJ2-5 TRBD2 TRBV11-2
ASSLTGLWNYGYT 13 TRBJ1-2 TRBD1 TRBV28